This TCR beta chain was captured in a study of regulatory T cells in long-lasting Graves disease. About the study: Persistent cases were those of Graves' disease that involved over 5 years of antithyroid drugs with positive TSH receptor antibodies.

Overall study results and limits: Persistent Graves' cases showed lower TCR diversity than newly diagnosed cases.

Trimming removed 1 base at V and 5 bases at J, with 11 bases between. CDR1 is SGHVS and CDR2 is FQNEAQ in the germline V gene. This CDR3 is 15 amino acids long. Time point specified: persistent/refractory GD, antithyroid drugs over 5 years with positive TRAb. There was RNA extracted from PBMCs, and the TCR library was made from it. Concerning this clonotype: Its antigen is still unknown.

Library construction for TCR beta used iRepertoire HTBI primers and Arm-PCR of CDR3 regions. TCRdb re-called the multiplex PCR reads with MiXCR, one entry per CDR3 protein. Seen here are a few hundred thousand distinct CDR3 sequences, around 22% observed once, and the top ten hold about a quarter. This receptor was identified in a female donor with Graves disease. The sequences come from peripheral blood mononuclear cells (PBMCs), collected when the disease was refractory, from a patient treated with antithyroid drugs. V and J are TRBV7-8 and TRBJ1-4; tentative D call: TRBD1 (5 bases). The CDR3 coding sequence is TGTGCCAGCAGCTTAGTCGGGGCTGCAAATGAAAAACTGTTTTTT. It is translated as CASSLVGAANEKLFF.